Here is one T cell receptor (beta chain) with its context. Its antigen is still unknown. The data were obtained in a study of Ad26.COV2.S vaccination and SARS-CoV-2 variants. Study background: By the intramuscular route, Ad26.COV2.S was given once, or twice 56 days apart. Study conclusions and caveats: The study found similar non-spike TCR breadth in vaccine and placebo recipients.

Sequencing used immunoSEQ multiplex PCR; TCRdb keeps in-frame clones, though not all of them. The profile covers some 500,000 clones, with roughly nine tenths appearing a single time and over 2% taken by the ten largest. Treatment given: around 19 received Ad26.COV2.S at low or high dose, single or two shots; about five received placebo; per-sample allocation not given. Collection of the samples took place on day 63 after the first injection of vaccine or placebo. The sequences come from peripheral blood, collected in a trial of Ad26.COV2.S vaccine versus placebo. This TCR was recovered from a person aged 18 to 65 who received the Ad26.COV2.S COVID-19 vaccine or a placebo.

DNA of the CDR3: TGTGCCAGCAGTAGTTGGTTTGTGAATCGAGGATACAATCAGCCCCAGCATTTT. It codes for CASSSWFVNRGYNQPQHF. V and J are TRBV6-2 or TRBV6-3 and TRBJ1-5, with D unresolved. Germline lookup yields CDR1 MNHEY and CDR2 SVGEGT. With 5 bases removed from V and 3 bases from J, the gap between germline ends came to 23 bases. There are 18 residues in the CDR3.